The 20 T cell receptor beta chains presented below share a single source sample, sequenced in a study of CD8 T cells in ankylosing spondylitis. These receptors are not linked to any known antigen. TCRdb reprocessed the 5' RACE reads with MiXCR, giving one entry per CDR3 protein. The sample holds 400,000 or so distinct CDR3 sequences, roughly 27% seen once. Study-level findings and limits: Seemingly distinctive of ankylosing spondylitis blood was a TCR beta motif formed by eight highly homologous variants.

The sequenced sample was blood, either unsorted or a sorted T cell fraction (not recorded which). The receptors originated from a male donor with ankylosing spondylitis.

This clonotype was observed a handful of times. The chain carries TRBV18 and TRBJ2-3, with TRBD2 matching 12 bases. The ends lost 3 bases at V and 6 bases at J; junction bases unmatched: 4. Germline lookup yields CDR1 KGHSH and CDR2 LQKENI. CDR3 length equals 15 residues. The CDR3 coding sequence is TGTGCCAGCTCACCCGCTAGCGGGAGGGGCGATACGCAGTATTTT. Its translation is CASSPASGRGDTQYF. The full variable domain, with the rest looked up from reference TRBV18 and TRBJ2-3, is NAGVMQNPRHLVRRRGQEARLRCSPMKGHSHVYWYRQLPEEGLKFMVYLQKENIIDESGMPKERFSAEFPKEGPSILRIQQVVRGDSAAYFCASSPASGRGDTQYFGPGTRLTVL.

The J gene is TRBJ1-3, the V gene TRBV12-3 or TRBV12-4; D uncertain. V was pared by 6 bases and J by 0 bases, with 9 bases between. The CDR3 consists of 14 residues. The CDR3 here is CASSPLGSGNTIYF. The CDR3 DNA reads as TGTGCCAGCAGCCCCCTCGGCTCTGGAAACACCATATATTTT.

This clonotype was recorded a few times. The V call is TRBV7-6, the J call TRBJ2-1; D tentatively fits TRBD1 or TRBD2 (5 bases each). The germline V gene encodes CDR1 SGHVS and CDR2 FNYEAQ. The germline V and J ends were trimmed by 5 bases and 3 bases, with 17 bases remaining between them. This CDR3 spans 16 amino acids. DNA for the CDR3: TGTGCCAGCAGCGCCGGACCTTCTGGGGGCTACAATGAGCAGTTCTTC. It encodes CASSAGPSGGYNEQFF. The entire variable domain, with the rest obtained from reference TRBV7-6 and TRBJ2-1, is as follows: GAGVSQSPRYKVTKRGQDVALRCDPISGHVSLYWYRQALGQGPEFLTYFNYEAQQDKSGLPNDRFSAERPEGSISTLTIQRTEQRDSAMYRCASSAGPSGGYNEQFFGPGTRLTVL.

The chain couples TRBV12-3 or TRBV12-4 to TRBJ2-7; D is perhaps TRBD2 (5 bases). The length of the CDR3 is 11 residues. V was clipped by 3 bases and J by 7 bases, with 7 bases between them. CDR3 in amino acids: CASSFRGEQYF. The CDR3 DNA reads as TGTGCCAGCAGTTTTCGGGGTGAGCAGTACTTC.

The chain couples TRBV6-5 to TRBJ2-1; TRBD1 might be the D (7 bases). Per germline, CDR1 MNHEY and CDR2 SVGAGI. V was pared by 2 bases and J by 14 bases, with 19 bases between. There are 14 residues in the CDR3. CDR3 coding DNA: TGTGCCAGCAGTTACCGGGGGACAGACCCTTGGAAGTTCTTC. Protein product: CASSYRGTDPWKFF.

There are a few counts of this clonotype. The chain combines TRBV10-3 with TRBJ2-5, with 8 bases fitting TRBD2. Germline V gives CDR1 ENHRY, CDR2 SYGVKD. The CDR3 runs to 14 residues. V lost 4 bases and J lost 5; bases outside the gene matches: 6. Here the CDR3 DNA reads TGTGCCATCAGTGTAGCGGGGCCCGGGGAGACCCAGTACTTC. Amino acids: CAISVAGPGETQYF.

The table lists this clonotype with many counts. The chain employs TRBV12-3 or TRBV12-4 and TRBJ2-7, with TRBD2 matching over 14 bases. The V gene end was trimmed by 6 bases and the J gene end by 8 bases; junction bases not matched to a gene: 6. This CDR3 comprises 14 residues. Here the CDR3 reads CASSLGTSGSQQYF. The CDR3 coding sequence is TGTGCCAGCAGCCTCGGGACTAGCGGGAGTCAGCAGTACTTC.

The chain uses TRBV25-1 and TRBJ1-3; 7 nucleotides agree with TRBD1. J gave up 2 bases and V 3 bases, and 4 bases lay outside the gene matches. Germline CDR1 MGHDK, CDR2 SYGVNS. This CDR3 spans 15 amino acids. As DNA, the CDR3 is TGTGCCAGCAGTGACGACAGGGTAGCTGGAAACACCATATATTTT. It translates to CASSDDRVAGNTIYF.

This clonotype has only a few counts. The chain joins TRBV6-1 to TRBJ2-7, with TRBD2 as a possible D gene (6 bases). The germline V gene has CDR1 MNHNS and CDR2 SASEGT. With 6 bases removed from V and 0 bases from J, the gap between germline ends came to 18 bases. The CDR3 sequence is 16 residues long. In DNA, the CDR3 is TGTGCCAGCAGCAAGGGGAGCGGAGGGAGCTCCTACGAGCAGTACGTC. It encodes CASSKGSGGSSYEQYV.

This clonotype has more than one count but fewer than ten. The chain carries TRBV27 and TRBJ1-1, with D unresolved. V was clipped by 4 bases and J by 7 bases, with 13 bases between them. The CDR3 contains 13 residues. From germline, CDR1 is MNHEY and CDR2 SMNVEV (reference sequence). As DNA, the CDR3 is TGTGCCAGCAGTTCAACGGACCGGGATGAAGCTTTCTTT. Encoded protein: CASSSTDRDEAFF.

The V call is TRBV30, the J call TRBJ1-1, with D hard to call. The CDR3 has 16 residues. CDR1 and CDR2 (germline): GTSNPN, SVGIG (reference sequence). Trimming removed 0 bases from V and 10 bases from J, with 24 bases in between. The CDR3 reads CAWSVQTALAGRGAFF. DNA for the CDR3: TGTGCCTGGAGTGTACAAACAGCTCTAGCCGGGAGAGGAGCTTTCTTT.

The genes are TRBV5-5 and TRBJ1-5, with TRBD1 identical over 7 bases. CDR1 and CDR2 (germline): SGHKS, YYEKEE (reference sequence). The CDR3 sequence is 16 residues long. The ends lost 3 bases at V and 3 bases at J; junction bases unmatched: 9. The DNA for the CDR3 is TGTGCCAGCAGCTACGGGACAGAGCTCCTCAATCAGCCCCAGCATTTT. Its translation: CASSYGTELLNQPQHF.

The chain recombines TRBV20-1 with TRBJ2-3, with a weak D call TRBD2 (7 bases). Deletions cut 5 bases from V and 5 bases from J, with 20 bases between. CDR1 is DFQATT and CDR2 is SNEGSKA in the germline V gene (reference sequence). CDR3 length: 15 residues. The CDR3 here is CSAPSFGGQGDTQYF. The CDR3 bases are TGCAGTGCTCCCTCCTTCGGGGGGCAGGGAGATACGCAGTATTTT.

This clonotype was seen a handful of times. The chain combines TRBV6-1 with TRBJ1-2; tentatively, D is TRBD1 (5 bases). Germline CDR1 MNHNS, CDR2 SASEGT. The V end lost 6 bases, the J end lost 3 bases, and 14 bases lay between the germline ends. This CDR3 is built from 14 residues. The CDR3 spells CASSLQGGDYGYTF. The CDR3 nucleotides read TGTGCCAGCAGCCTCCAGGGAGGGGACTATGGCTACACCTTC.

This clonotype was detected a few times. The CDR3 region has the DNA TGCGCCAGCAGCTTGTGGGGAGTGAGGGTCCAAGAGACCCAGTACTTC. Protein sequence: CASSLWGVRVQETQYF. This chain connects TRBV5-1 to TRBJ2-5, with TRBD2 as a possible D gene (5 bases). V lost 1 base, J lost 1 base, and 14 bases lay in between. The CDR3 runs 16 residues. Germline CDR1 is SGHRS and CDR2 is YFSETQ.

This clonotype has a handful of counts. The chain couples TRBV5-1 to TRBJ2-2; TRBD2 matches 9 bases. CDR3 length: 15 residues. V dropped 3 bases and J dropped 5; count of bases not matched to a gene: 5. The germline CDR1 and CDR2 sequences are SGHRS and YFSETQ. For the CDR3, the DNA is TGCGCCAGCAGCTCCCAAGCGGGAGGAACCGGGGAGCTGTTTTTT. Its translation is CASSSQAGGTGELFF.

This clonotype appeared a few times. The DNA of the CDR3 is TGTGCCAGCAGCTTCAGGGTAGACTACGAGCAGTACGTC. This translates into CASSFRVDYEQYV. The V call is TRBV7-2, the J call TRBJ2-7; possible D gene TRBD1, 5 bases. Germline V gene sequence: CDR1 SGHTA, CDR2 FQGNSA. The V end lost 3 bases, the J end lost 3 bases, and 9 bases lay between the germline ends. This CDR3 contains 13 residues.

This clonotype showed up just a few times. V usage is TRBV9 and J usage is TRBJ2-5, with 9 bases identical to TRBD1. Germline V lookup: CDR1 SGDLS, CDR2 YYNGEE. Trimming removed 4 bases from V and 4 bases from J; junction bases left unmatched: 8. The CDR3 loop spans 15 amino acids. CDR3 sequence: CASSTRTGEAETQYF. The CDR3 coding sequence is TGTGCCAGCAGCACCCGGACAGGGGAGGCAGAGACCCAGTACTTC.

The chain recombines TRBV30 with TRBJ2-7, with unresolved D. Looked up from germline, CDR1 is GTSNPN and CDR2 is SVGIG (reference sequence). This CDR3 region has 12 residues. V lost 0 bases and J 12 bases, leaving 15 bases between the germline ends. The CDR3 is CAWSVLGGLRYF. CDR3 DNA sequence: TGTGCCTGGAGTGTATTGGGCGGTCTCAGGTACTTC.

This clonotype turned up a few times. V usage is TRBV12-3 or TRBV12-4 and J usage is TRBJ1-1; 10 bases line up with TRBD1. The CDR3 is 16 amino acids. Germline trimming cut 1 base from V and 6 bases from J; bases unmatched to any gene: 8. The CDR3 DNA is TGTGCCAGCAGTTTAGGGGGACAGGGGAAGATGTCTGAAGCTTTCTTT. Its translation is CASSLGGQGKMSEAFF.